This TCR beta chain was obtained from a study of shared clonotypes between healthy human individuals. Study-level information: The donors, two women and three men, were aged 18 to 49.

Naive CD8 populations comprised CD45RO-negative cells positively selected for CCR7, excluding terminally differentiated effector memory CD45RA+ cells. Each subset's genomic DNA was shared equally among a number of immunoSEQ plates. The method was immunoSEQ multiplex PCR; TCRdb's version includes in-frame clones alone and lacks a portion of them. The repertoire holds roughly 2,000,000 clones, with about 94% as singletons. V dropped 4 bases and J dropped 8; count of bases not matched to a gene: 10. This CDR3 is built from 14 residues. Germline loops: CDR1 MGHRA, CDR2 YSYEKL. This TCR was recovered from a man in his late teens or twenties in good health. The chain recombines TRBV4-1 with TRBJ1-1, with 7 positions matching TRBD1. The sequenced sample was naive CD8+ T cells sorted from blood. CDR3 sequence: CASSLVTGKIEAFF. The CDR3 region has the DNA TGCGCCAGCAGCCTGGTGACAGGGAAAATCGAAGCTTTCTTT.